The 19 T cell receptor beta chains reported below all come from one sample, sequenced in a study of T cell changes during pregnancy in multiple sclerosis. Clones were sequenced by immunoSEQ multiplex PCR, and TCRdb holds only the in-frame ones, with some missing. Of approximately 90,000 clones detected, less than 95% appear once; the ten largest clones hold 0.85% to 0.95%. The sequencing here drew on peripheral blood, taken before pregnancy. These TCRs come from a female donor with multiple sclerosis, enrolled in a pregnancy study.

This clone was counted ten times or more. The chain combines TRBV2 with TRBJ2-7; 13 bases map to TRBD2. The V segment lost 8 bases and the J segment 3 bases; nucleotides outside the gene matches: 4. Per germline, CDR1 SNHLY and CDR2 FYNNEI. The CDR3 is made up of 14 amino acids. The CDR3 reads CASQGLAGIYEQYF. As DNA, the CDR3 is TGTGCCAGCCAGGGACTAGCGGGGATCTACGAGCAGTACTTC.

The V and J genes are TRBV11-2 and TRBJ2-5, with TRBD1 matching over 8 bases. Trimming at V came to 5 bases and at J to 2 bases, leaving 4 bases not matched to a gene. The CDR3 is 14 residues long. The V gene's germline CDR1 is SGHAT and CDR2 FQNNGV. CDR3 sequence: CASSRTGRQETQYF. CDR3 coding DNA: TGTGCCAGCAGCCGGACAGGGAGGCAAGAGACCCAGTACTTC.

This chain connects TRBV6-5 to TRBJ1-5, with TRBD1 as a possible D gene (6 bases). V was shortened by 2 bases and J by 6 bases, with 8 bases between the two germline ends. This CDR3 contains 13 residues. Germline V gene data show CDR1 as MNHEY and CDR2 as SVGAGI. The DNA of the CDR3 is TGTGCCAGCAGTTACAGGGGGGGTCAGCCCCAGCATTTT. Residues: CASSYRGGQPQHF.

V is TRBV19 and J is TRBJ2-3; 7 nucleotides agree with TRBD2. The junction had 12 bases not matched to a gene; V was cut back by 9 bases and J by 6 bases. The CDR3 consists of 14 residues. Germline V gene lookup returns CDR1 LNHDA and CDR2 SQIVND (reference sequence). The CDR3 DNA sequence: TGTGCCAGCCAGGGCTGGGGGGGGGTGGATACGCAGTATTTT. It yields the protein CASQGWGGVDTQYF.

The chain links TRBV28 to TRBJ2-7; no definite D call. The CDR3 length is 13 residues. Trimming removed 6 bases from V and 3 bases from J, with 12 bases in between. Germline V gene sequence: CDR1 MDHEN, CDR2 SYDVKM. This CDR3 is CASRRTTHYEQYF. The DNA of the CDR3 is TGTGCCAGCAGACGCACGACACACTACGAGCAGTACTTC. The full variable domain, with the rest looked up from reference TRBV28 and TRBJ2-7, is DVKVTQSSRYLVKRTGEKVFLECVQDMDHENMFWYRQDPGLGLRLIYFSYDVKMKEKGDIPEGYSVSREKKERFSLILESASTNQTSMYLCASRRTTHYEQYFGPGTRLTVT.

This clone was counted once. This rearrangement joins TRBV29-1 to TRBJ2-7; 9 nucleotides match TRBD1. Germline V gene data show CDR1 as SQVTM and CDR2 as ANQGSEA. The CDR3 extends over 14 amino acids. J was trimmed by 1 base and V by 5 bases; bases with no gene match: 6. Here the CDR3 DNA reads TGCAGCGTTAAAGGGGGACAGGGTTCCTACGAGCAGTACTTC. Its translation: CSVKGGQGSYEQYF.

The chain is built from TRBV5-1 and TRBJ2-1; 7 nucleotides match TRBD2. The CDR3 runs to 16 residues. CDR1 and CDR2 from the germline V gene are SGHRS and YFSETQ. Unmatched junction bases numbered 8, after V lost 4 bases and J lost 1 base. The CDR3 region has the DNA TGCGCCAGCAGCCCGGGACTAACCGCTTCCTACAATGAGCAGTTCTTC. Translating it yields CASSPGLTASYNEQFF.

The chain uses TRBV27 and TRBJ2-2; TRBD2 matches 8 bases. Germline V CDR1 and CDR2: MNHEY, SMNVEV (reference sequence). Trimming removed 6 bases from V and 4 bases from J; junction bases left unmatched: 4. The CDR3 totals 14 residues. In nucleotides, the CDR3 is TGTGCCAGCAGGTACGGGAGGGCCACCGGGGAGCTGTTTTTT. Amino acid sequence: CASRYGRATGELFF.

The chain is built from TRBV4-2 and TRBJ1-5; TRBD1 might be the D (6 bases). The V gene lost 4 bases and the J gene lost 5 bases, with 15 bases spanning the gap. Germline V lookup: CDR1 LGHNA, CDR2 YNFKEQ. CDR3 length: 15 amino acids. CDR3 DNA sequence: TGTGCCAGCAGCCTTTACAGGGTTCTTGATCAGCCCCAGCATTTT. It specifies CASSLYRVLDQPQHF.

The chain combines TRBV7-2 with TRBJ1-1; 7 bases line up with TRBD1. Germline V gene lookup returns CDR1 SGHTA and CDR2 FQGNSA. CDR3 size: 14 residues. Unmatched junction bases numbered 12, after V lost 6 bases and J lost 8 bases. CDR3 DNA: TGTGCCAGCAGACCTGACAGGGAGATAGGCGAAGCTTTCTTT. It encodes CASRPDREIGEAFF.

This clone was seen only once. This chain joins TRBV6-5 and TRBJ1-1; TRBD1 agrees at 10 bases. The V segment lost 2 bases and the J segment 3 bases; nucleotides outside the gene matches: 6. Germline values: CDR1 MNHEY, CDR2 SVGAGI. The CDR3 consists of 16 residues. The CDR3 loop reads CASSYTGTGAHTEAFF. CDR3 coding DNA: TGTGCCAGCAGTTACACCGGGACAGGGGCCCACACTGAAGCTTTCTTT.

The chain is built from TRBV10-2 and TRBJ1-3, with TRBD1 as a possible D gene (6 bases). CDR1 and CDR2 (germline): WSHSY, SAAADI. CDR3 length: 17 amino acids. V was clipped by 2 bases and J by 0 bases, with 14 bases between them. CDR3: CASSEPRQVISGNTIYF. The DNA of the CDR3 is TGCGCCAGCAGTGAGCCCCGACAGGTTATCTCTGGAAACACCATATATTTT.

The CDR3 DNA is TGCAGCGCCACCGGGACACTGTGGGAAAAACTGTTTTTT. Translation: CSATGTLWEKLFF. V usage is TRBV29-1 and J usage is TRBJ1-4; possibly TRBD1 for D (6 bases). Trimming removed 7 bases from V and 8 bases from J, with 17 bases in between. The CDR3 has 13 residues. Per the germline V gene, CDR1 is SQVTM and CDR2 is ANQGSEA.

The V call is TRBV27, the J call TRBJ2-7, with D maybe TRBD2 (5 bases). There are 13 residues in the CDR3. Germline V lookup: CDR1 MNHEY, CDR2 SMNVEV (reference sequence). The V end was cut by 7 bases, the J end by 9 bases, with 19 bases between. CDR3 DNA sequence: TGTGCCAGCACCTTTGCTCCGCGTGAGGGGCAGTACTTC. This encodes CASTFAPREGQYF.

The rearrangement joins TRBV6-5 to TRBJ1-2; D gene unclear. Germline V gene lookup returns CDR1 MNHEY and CDR2 SVGAGI. V was pared by 6 bases and J by 7 bases, with 12 bases between. The CDR3 has 12 amino acids. The chain's CDR3 is CASSFRAGGYTF. CDR3 nucleotide sequence: TGTGCCAGCAGCTTCCGGGCGGGTGGCTACACCTTC.

This clone was observed a single time. The rearrangement joins TRBV9 to TRBJ1-2; possible D gene TRBD1, 6 bases. Trimming took 0 bases from V and 6 from J, leaving 15 bases between them. The CDR3 loop spans 15 amino acids. CDR1 is SGDLS and CDR2 is YYNGEE in the germline V gene. CDR3 residues: CASSVAGQPINGYTF. Written as DNA, the CDR3 is TGTGCCAGCAGCGTAGCTGGACAGCCGATCAATGGCTACACCTTC.

CDR3 bases: TGTGCCAGCAGCTTAGCAAGCGGGTTAGATACGCAGTATTTT. Its protein is CASSLASGLDTQYF. This chain connects TRBV11-2 to TRBJ2-3, with a tentative D call TRBD2 (6 bases). CDR3 length equals 14 residues. Looked up from germline, CDR1 is SGHAT and CDR2 is FQNNGV. V was pared by 1 base and J by 5 bases, with 10 bases between.

CDR3 nucleotide sequence: TGTGCCATCAGACCCGGGACAGATGGCACCGGGGAGCTGTTTTTT. Protein: CAIRPGTDGTGELFF. The V gene is TRBV10-3, the J gene TRBJ2-2, with 7 bases matching TRBD1. V gave up 6 bases and J gave up 4 bases; unmatched junction bases: 8. This CDR3 is built from 15 residues. Germline V gene lookup returns CDR1 ENHRY and CDR2 SYGVKD.

The chain couples TRBV19 to TRBJ1-1; 9 bases are a match to TRBD1. The ends lost 5 bases at V and 5 bases at J; junction bases unmatched: 6. This CDR3 region has 14 residues. Germline CDR1 and CDR2: LNHDA and SQIVND (reference sequence). CDR3 sequence: CASSEQGARTEAFF. The CDR3 bases are TGTGCCAGTAGTGAACAGGGGGCAAGGACTGAAGCTTTCTTT.